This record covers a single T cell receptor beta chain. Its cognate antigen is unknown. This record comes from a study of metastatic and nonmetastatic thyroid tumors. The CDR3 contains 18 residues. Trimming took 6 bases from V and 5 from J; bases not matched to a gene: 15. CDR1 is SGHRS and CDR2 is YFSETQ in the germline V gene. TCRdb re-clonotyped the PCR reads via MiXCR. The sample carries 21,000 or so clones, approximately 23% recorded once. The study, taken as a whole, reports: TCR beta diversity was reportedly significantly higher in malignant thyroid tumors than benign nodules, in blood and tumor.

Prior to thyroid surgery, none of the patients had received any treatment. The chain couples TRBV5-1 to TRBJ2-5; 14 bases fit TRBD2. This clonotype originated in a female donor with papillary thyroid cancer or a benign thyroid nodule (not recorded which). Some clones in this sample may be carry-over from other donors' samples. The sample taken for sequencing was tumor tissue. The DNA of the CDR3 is TGCGCCAGCATGCCTCCTTCCGGGACTAGCGGGAGAACGGAGACCCAGTACTTC. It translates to CASMPPSGTSGRTETQYF.